These T cell receptor beta chains were read from a single sample in a study of blood T cells in healthy people across ages. TCRdb redid the calling of the 5' RACE reads with MiXCR, one entry per CDR3 protein. The profile covers around 1,500,000 distinct CDR3 sequences, with 25% to 30% appearing a single time and 7.7% taken by the ten largest. Sequencing used blood. All receptors come from a woman aged 30 to 39 in good health. Each CDR3 is given with its conserved first and last residue. The order of the fields is D gene, J gene, clone size, V gene, CDR3 protein, CDR3 DNA. A D gene is named only where the DNA matches it firmly. Not every row has a clone size; where given, it reads once, few, many or a size class.

d_call: TRBD2
j_call: TRBJ2-3
clone_size: .
v_call: TRBV3-1
cdr3_aa: CASGHLAGGLADTQYF
cdr3_nt: TGTGCCAGCGGCCACCTAGCGGGGGGTCTAGCAGATACGCAGTATTTT

d_call: TRBD1
j_call: TRBJ1-2
clone_size: many
v_call: TRBV10-3
cdr3_aa: CAISGTGGLSNYGYTF
cdr3_nt: TGTGCCATCAGTGGGACAGGGGGGCTCTCCAACTATGGCTACACCTTC

d_call: TRBD1
j_call: TRBJ1-5
clone_size: .
v_call: TRBV5-1
cdr3_aa: CASSRGTGVGQPQHF
cdr3_nt: TGCGCCAGCAGCCGTGGGACAGGGGTAGGGCAGCCCCAGCATTTT

d_call: .
j_call: TRBJ2-3
clone_size: once
v_call: TRBV7-2
cdr3_aa: CANSFSASGTDTQYF
cdr3_nt: TGTGCCAACAGCTTCAGCGCTAGCGGCACAGATACGCAGTATTTT

d_call: TRBD1
j_call: TRBJ2-7
clone_size: many
v_call: TRBV29-1
cdr3_aa: CSVFGTGDYEQYF
cdr3_nt: TGCAGCGTTTTTGGGACAGGGGACTACGAGCAGTACTTC

d_call: TRBD1
j_call: TRBJ2-1
clone_size: few
v_call: TRBV7-2
cdr3_aa: CASSPPDRGHSEQFF
cdr3_nt: TGTGCCAGCAGCCCCCCGGACAGGGGGCATAGTGAGCAGTTCTTC

d_call: .
j_call: TRBJ1-5
clone_size: .
v_call: TRBV12-5
cdr3_aa: CASGLLGTGNQPQHF
cdr3_nt: TGTGCTAGTGGTTTGTTGGGGACCGGAAATCAGCCCCAGCATTTT

d_call: TRBD1
j_call: TRBJ1-5
clone_size: .
v_call: TRBV29-1
cdr3_aa: CSASTGSTVNQPQHF
cdr3_nt: TGCAGCGCTTCGACAGGGAGTACTGTCAATCAGCCCCAGCATTTT

d_call: TRBD1
j_call: TRBJ1-1
clone_size: .
v_call: TRBV9
cdr3_aa: CASSKQGEGTEAFF
cdr3_nt: TGTGCCAGCAGCAAGCAGGGGGAAGGTACTGAAGCTTTCTTT

d_call: .
j_call: TRBJ1-1
clone_size: few
v_call: TRBV12-3/TRBV12-4
cdr3_aa: CASSFQGFGTEAFF
cdr3_nt: TGTGCCAGCAGTTTCCAGGGATTTGGCACTGAAGCTTTCTTT

d_call: TRBD2
j_call: TRBJ2-1
clone_size: .
v_call: TRBV11-3
cdr3_aa: CASSAGTSGDEQFF
cdr3_nt: TGTGCCAGCAGCGCCGGGACTAGTGGCGATGAGCAGTTCTTC

d_call: TRBD2
j_call: TRBJ2-4
clone_size: .
v_call: TRBV5-5
cdr3_aa: CASSAGTSFAKNIQYF
cdr3_nt: TGTGCCAGCAGCGCCGGGACTAGCTTTGCCAAAAACATTCAGTACTTC

d_call: TRBD1
j_call: TRBJ2-1
clone_size: .
v_call: TRBV12-3/TRBV12-4
cdr3_aa: CASSLGTVSNEQFF
cdr3_nt: TGTGCCAGCAGTCTGGGGACAGTGAGCAATGAGCAGTTCTTC

d_call: .
j_call: TRBJ1-6
clone_size: few
v_call: TRBV20-1
cdr3_aa: CSARQGVEALHF
cdr3_nt: TGCAGTGCAAGACAAGGGGTTGAGGCCCTCCACTTT

d_call: .
j_call: TRBJ2-3
clone_size: .
v_call: TRBV4-1
cdr3_aa: CASSQVCKSTDTQYF
cdr3_nt: TGCGCCAGCAGCCAAGTTTGTAAATCCACAGATACGCAGTATTTT

d_call: .
j_call: TRBJ1-5
clone_size: .
v_call: TRBV7-2
cdr3_aa: CASSLILGGQPQHF
cdr3_nt: TGTGCCAGCAGCTTAATTCTCGGGGGTCAGCCCCAGCATTTT

d_call: TRBD2
j_call: TRBJ2-5
clone_size: .
v_call: TRBV3-1
cdr3_aa: CASSQVTSGGETQYF
cdr3_nt: TGTGCCAGCAGCCAAGTAACTAGCGGGGGGGAGACCCAGTACTTC

d_call: .
j_call: TRBJ2-5
clone_size: .
v_call: TRBV3-1
cdr3_aa: CASSQDPVGARNEQYF
cdr3_nt: TGTGCCAGCAGCCAAGATCCGGTGGGGGCGCGCAATGAGCAGTACTTC

d_call: .
j_call: TRBJ2-2
clone_size: few
v_call: TRBV10-3
cdr3_aa: CAISESRQAANTGELFF
cdr3_nt: TGTGCCATCAGTGAGTCGCGACAGGCCGCGAACACCGGGGAGCTGTTTTTT

d_call: .
j_call: TRBJ2-7
clone_size: .
v_call: TRBV25-1
cdr3_aa: CASSDIRPYEQYF
cdr3_nt: TGTGCCAGCAGTGATATTCGACCTTACGAGCAGTACTTC

d_call: .
j_call: TRBJ2-7
clone_size: few
v_call: TRBV5-1
cdr3_aa: CASSFRGKVEQYF
cdr3_nt: TGCGCCAGCAGCTTTAGGGGGAAGGTCGAGCAGTACTTC

d_call: TRBD1
j_call: TRBJ1-4
clone_size: many
v_call: TRBV7-2
cdr3_aa: CASSLGTGEKLFF
cdr3_nt: TGCGCCAGCAGCTTGGGGACAGGAGAAAAACTGTTTTTT

d_call: .
j_call: TRBJ1-6
clone_size: once
v_call: TRBV5-1
cdr3_aa: CASSVMPGNISPLHF
cdr3_nt: TGCGCCAGCAGCGTGATGCCGGGGAACATTTCACCCCTCCACTTT

d_call: .
j_call: TRBJ2-5
clone_size: few
v_call: TRBV5-6
cdr3_aa: CASRGYGGETQYF
cdr3_nt: TGTGCCAGCCGGGGATACGGGGGAGAGACCCAGTACTTC

d_call: .
j_call: TRBJ2-7
clone_size: .
v_call: TRBV28
cdr3_aa: CASTEALRGEQYF
cdr3_nt: TGTGCCAGCACCGAGGCCCTTCGGGGCGAGCAGTACTTC

d_call: TRBD2
j_call: TRBJ2-1
clone_size: .
v_call: TRBV7-9
cdr3_aa: CASSLVSGRAGNEQFF
cdr3_nt: TGTGCCAGCAGCTTAGTGAGCGGGAGGGCCGGCAATGAGCAGTTCTTC

d_call: .
j_call: TRBJ2-7
clone_size: .
v_call: TRBV20-1
cdr3_aa: CSASPTYASLLYEQYF
cdr3_nt: TGCAGTGCTAGCCCCACGTACGCAAGCCTCCTCTACGAGCAGTACTTC

d_call: TRBD1
j_call: TRBJ2-5
clone_size: .
v_call: TRBV9
cdr3_aa: CASSGQTGGPGETQYF
cdr3_nt: TGTGCCAGCAGCGGTCAGACAGGGGGGCCTGGCGAGACCCAGTACTTC

d_call: TRBD2
j_call: TRBJ2-1
clone_size: many
v_call: TRBV11-2
cdr3_aa: CASRLRTSGVFNEQFF
cdr3_nt: TGTGCCAGCAGGCTTCGTACCAGCGGGGTATTTAATGAGCAGTTCTTC

d_call: .
j_call: TRBJ1-5
clone_size: few
v_call: TRBV12-5
cdr3_aa: CASGLPGSNQPQHF
cdr3_nt: TGTGCTAGTGGTTTGCCGGGGAGCAATCAGCCCCAGCATTTT

d_call: .
j_call: TRBJ1-4
clone_size: few
v_call: TRBV20-1
cdr3_aa: CSAPGTRNEKLFF
cdr3_nt: TGCAGTGCTCCCGGGACTCGAAATGAAAAACTGTTTTTT

d_call: TRBD2
j_call: TRBJ2-7
clone_size: many
v_call: TRBV12-3/TRBV12-4
cdr3_aa: CASRRGLAGDNEQYF
cdr3_nt: TGTGCCAGCAGGAGAGGACTAGCGGGGGATAACGAGCAGTACTTC

d_call: .
j_call: TRBJ1-1
clone_size: few
v_call: TRBV7-2
cdr3_aa: CASSKGQIMNTEAFF
cdr3_nt: TGTGCCAGCAGCAAAGGACAGATCATGAACACTGAAGCTTTCTTT

d_call: .
j_call: TRBJ1-2
clone_size: few
v_call: TRBV3-1
cdr3_aa: CASSQNVAVDNYGYTF
cdr3_nt: TGTGCCAGCAGCCAAAATGTGGCGGTGGACAACTATGGCTACACCTTC

d_call: .
j_call: TRBJ1-2
clone_size: few
v_call: TRBV20-1
cdr3_aa: CSASTGGTGNYGYTF
cdr3_nt: TGCAGTGCTTCGACCGGGGGAACTGGCAACTATGGCTACACCTTC

d_call: .
j_call: TRBJ2-5
clone_size: few
v_call: TRBV30
cdr3_aa: CAWSATEETQYF
cdr3_nt: TGTGCCTGGAGTGCAACGGAAGAGACCCAGTACTTC

d_call: .
j_call: TRBJ1-2
clone_size: few
v_call: TRBV20-1
cdr3_aa: CSARERSSYGYTF
cdr3_nt: TGCAGTGCTAGAGAACGTAGCAGCTATGGCTACACCTTC

d_call: .
j_call: TRBJ2-3
clone_size: .
v_call: TRBV7-2
cdr3_aa: CTSRAYDTQYF
cdr3_nt: TGTACCAGCCGGGCGTACGATACGCAGTATTTT

d_call: .
j_call: TRBJ1-4
clone_size: few
v_call: TRBV29-1
cdr3_aa: CSGRAINEKLFF
cdr3_nt: TGCAGCGGCCGGGCCATTAATGAAAAACTGTTTTTT

d_call: .
j_call: TRBJ1-2
clone_size: .
v_call: TRBV18
cdr3_aa: CASSPQADNYGYTF
cdr3_nt: TGTGCCAGCTCACCACAGGCGGACAACTATGGCTACACCTTC

d_call: TRBD1
j_call: TRBJ1-3
clone_size: .
v_call: TRBV25-1
cdr3_aa: CASGESGQGARGNTIYF
cdr3_nt: TGTGCCAGCGGTGAATCGGGACAGGGGGCGCGGGGAAACACCATATATTTT